Sequencing of this T cell receptor beta chain was carried out in a study of T cells of healthy individuals. Each CDR3 protein is one row after TCRdb ran MiXCR on the 5' RACE reads. The sample holds 85,000 to 100,000 distinct CDR3 sequences, around 17% seen once. This clonotype appeared a few times. Trimming pared 4 bases from V and 5 bases from J, leaving 16 bases between. Germline values: CDR1 SGHRS, CDR2 YFSETQ. CDR3 length equals 15 residues. J is TRBJ2-1 and V is TRBV5-1; a weak D match, TRBD2 (5 bases). This clonotype was obtained from a human donor in good health. The CDR3 region has the DNA TGCGCCAGCAGCCTTATAGCGTCCAACGACAATGAGCAGTTCTTC. It specifies CASSLIASNDNEQFF.